This TCR beta chain was documented in a study of response to subunit inactivated influenza vaccine. The ends were cut back, 7 bases at V and 4 bases at J, with 18 bases in the middle. The CDR3 is 15 residues long. Germline V CDR1 and CDR2: LGHNA, YSLEER. Each CDR3 protein is one row after TCRdb ran MiXCR on the RT-PCR reads. The repertoire includes hundreds of thousands of distinct CDR3 sequences, 13% of them detected once, and around 12% sits in the top ten. The chain has TRBV4-3 and TRBJ2-3; D perhaps matches TRBD1 (6 bases). This material consisted of PBMCs from blood, taken roughly 48 days after vaccination. The sequence derives from a man aged 45-60 years who received an inactivated influenza vaccine. This CDR3 reads CASTATGSRADTQYF. The CDR3 DNA sequence: TGCGCCAGCACCGCCACAGGGTCCCGCGCAGATACGCAGTATTTT.